This T cell receptor (beta chain) was found in a study of T cell repertoires in cytomegalovirus infection. This clonotype was seen repeatedly, ten times or more. The antigen is unknown. The study's findings and limits: The ex vivo response showed dominance by HLA-C-restricted CMV-specific TCR beta clonotypes.

Trimming took 5 bases from V and 2 from J, leaving 22 bases between them. The CDR3 covers 17 residues. Per the germline V gene, CDR1 is SEHNR and CDR2 is FQNEAQ (reference sequence). A single record per CDR3 protein comes from TCRdb applying MiXCR to the reads. Of about 400,000 distinct CDR3 sequences in the sample, roughly 20% were seen once. This sequence joins TRBV7-9 and TRBJ2-7, with a weak D call TRBD2 (5 bases). Specimen: PBMCs. The TCR was taken from a human donor in good health (CMV status not recorded). Some clones in this sample may be carry-over from other donors' samples. The CDR3 here is CASSTTALASRPYEQYF. As DNA, the CDR3 is TGTGCCAGCAGCACAACCGCCCTAGCCAGCCGCCCCTACGAGCAGTACTTC.